These 30 T cell receptor beta chains share one sample of origin, sequenced in a study of T cells of healthy individuals. TCRdb re-derived calls from the 5' RACE reads in MiXCR, one entry per CDR3 protein. Among around 80,000 distinct CDR3 sequences listed, about 5% were seen once. The source is a female donor in good health.

This clonotype has a count of ten or more. This chain links TRBV7-2 with TRBJ2-1, with 7 nucleotides matching TRBD2. Germline loops: CDR1 SGHTA, CDR2 FQGNSA. V lost 1 base, J lost 10 bases, and 10 bases stayed unmatched. This CDR3 has 15 residues. In DNA, the CDR3 is TGTGCCAGCAGCTTAGATGGCGGGAGTGGATTGGAGCAGTTCTTC. Translating gives CASSLDGGSGLEQFF.

There are many counts of this clonotype. V and J are TRBV6-2 or TRBV6-3 and TRBJ1-5; D perhaps matches TRBD1 (5 bases). The V end lost 4 bases, the J end lost 0 bases, and 16 bases lay between the germline ends. Germline values: CDR1 MNHEY, CDR2 SVGEGT. CDR3 size: 17 residues. DNA of the CDR3: TGTGCCAGCAGTTCCCTTAGGGACCTTCATAGCAATCAGCCCCAGCATTTT. Translating gives CASSSLRDLHSNQPQHF.

The sample holds many counts of this clonotype. The V gene is TRBV24-1, the J gene TRBJ2-1; 7 positions agree with TRBD1. The CDR3 is 17 residues long. Germline values: CDR1 KGHDR, CDR2 SFDVKD. J gave up 3 bases and V 0 bases, and 7 bases lay outside the gene matches. CDR3: CATSDLPGTACYNEQFF. DNA for the CDR3: TGTGCCACCAGTGATTTGCCCGGGACAGCGTGCTACAATGAGCAGTTCTTC.

This clonotype turned up a few times. The chain uses TRBV14 and TRBJ2-7; D remains ambiguous. Germline V gives CDR1 SGHDN, CDR2 FVKESK. CDR3 length: 16 residues. V was trimmed by 1 base and J by 2 bases, leaving 15 bases between them. Written as DNA, the CDR3 is TGTGCCAGCAGCCAAGTGGGCTTAGCAGAAACCTACGAGCAGTACTTC. This gives the protein CASSQVGLAETYEQYF.

This clonotype was seen repeatedly, ten times or more. This chain links TRBV4-3 with TRBJ2-7; possibly TRBD1 for D (5 bases). Germline CDR1 is LGHNA and CDR2 is YSLEER. V lost 4 bases to trimming and J lost 3 bases, with 10 bases between them. This CDR3 contains 13 residues. Here the CDR3 reads CASSPSDSYEQYF. The CDR3 DNA reads TGCGCCAGCAGCCCCTCCGACAGCTACGAGCAGTACTTC.

This clonotype was seen repeatedly, ten times or more. The V call is TRBV6-5, the J call TRBJ1-1, with D unresolved. CDR3 length: 14 residues. V lost 3 bases and J lost 1, with 9 bases in between. Per the germline V gene, CDR1 is MNHEY and CDR2 is SVGAGI. In nucleotides, the CDR3 is TGTGCCAGCAGTTATTCCGTGGGGAACACTGAAGCTTTCTTT. Encoded protein: CASSYSVGNTEAFF.

This clonotype has ten or more counts. The chain carries TRBV28 and TRBJ2-7, with D perhaps TRBD1 or TRBD2 (6 bases each). Looked up from germline, CDR1 is MDHEN and CDR2 is SYDVKM. V was clipped by 8 bases and J by 4 bases, with 15 bases between them. CDR3 length: 13 amino acids. CDR3 nucleotides: TGTGCCAGCCGAGGGGGGCCCAGGTACGAGCAGTACTTC. This gives the protein CASRGGPRYEQYF.

The sample holds many counts of this clonotype. The chain carries TRBV6-1 and TRBJ2-4; no reliable D call. Germline assignment: CDR1 MNHNS and CDR2 SASEGT. There are 16 residues in the CDR3. V lost 1 base and J lost 0, with 10 bases in between. The CDR3 nucleotides read TGTGCCAGCAGTGAAGAACAGTTACTAGCCAAAAACATTCAGTACTTC. Its protein product is CASSEEQLLAKNIQYF.

This clonotype has at least ten counts. The chain uses TRBV5-6 and TRBJ2-7, with unresolved D. V gave up 5 bases and J gave up 0 bases, with 15 bases separating them. The germline CDR1 and CDR2 sequences are SGHDT and YYEEEE. The CDR3 contains 15 residues. CDR3 nucleotide sequence: TGTGCCAGCAGGCGTACCGGGCCCAGCTCCTACGAGCAGTACTTC. This sequence encodes CASRRTGPSSYEQYF. Together with reference TRBV5-6 and TRBJ2-7, the CDR3 gives the full variable domain: DAGVTQSPTHLIKTRGQQVTLRCSPKSGHDTVSWYQQALGQGPQFIFQYYEEEERQRGNFPDRFSGHQFPNYSSELNVNALLLGDSALYLCASRRTGPSSYEQYFGPGTRLTVT.

This clonotype was detected many times. This chain connects TRBV19 to TRBJ2-1; 9 bases are a match to TRBD2. Germline CDR1 reads LNHDA; CDR2 reads SQIVND (reference sequence). The V gene end was trimmed by 3 bases and the J gene end by 4 bases; junction bases not matched to a gene: 10. The CDR3 has 17 amino acids. CDR3 region: CASSMALLAGTYNEQFF. For the CDR3, the DNA is TGTGCCAGTAGTATGGCCCTACTAGCGGGCACTTACAATGAGCAGTTCTTC.

V is TRBV28 and J is TRBJ2-1; D uncertain. The V end lost 5 bases, the J end lost 0 bases, and 14 bases lay between the germline ends. There are 16 residues in the CDR3. Germline-derived CDR1 and CDR2 are MDHEN and SYDVKM. In DNA, the CDR3 is TGTGCCAGCAGTCCGCCCAAGTTGATCTCCTACAATGAGCAGTTCTTC. This translates into CASSPPKLISYNEQFF.

This clonotype was observed a few times. The genes are TRBV27 and TRBJ1-5; 7 nucleotides agree with TRBD1. The V gene's germline CDR1 is MNHEY and CDR2 SMNVEV (reference sequence). V lost 6 bases and J lost 4; bases outside the gene matches: 6. The CDR3 spans 14 residues. CDR3 sequence reads: CASRRQGGNQPQHF. Here the CDR3 DNA reads TGTGCCAGCAGGAGACAGGGAGGGAATCAGCCCCAGCATTTT.

This clonotype was recorded at least ten times. This chain uses TRBV4-3 with TRBJ1-2, with D unresolved. Germline CDR1 is LGHNA and CDR2 is YSLEER. V lost 0 bases to trimming and J lost 3 bases, with 11 bases between them. The CDR3 spans 15 residues. The DNA for the CDR3 is TGCGCCAGCAGCCAAGATCCCGAAGCCTACTATGGCTACACCTTC. Amino acid sequence: CASSQDPEAYYGYTF.

Of note for this clonotype: Just one base apart from a much larger clone, this may be a read error. This chain links TRBV20-1 with TRBJ1-6; D is unclear. Germline V CDR1 and CDR2: DFQATT, SNEGSKA (reference sequence). The CDR3 spans 17 residues. The CDR3 DNA is TGCAGTGCTAGAGAGGGCCCGGGTGGAATTTATAATTCACCCCTCTACTTT. Protein: CSAREGPGGIYNSPLYF.

The V gene is TRBV28, the J gene TRBJ2-1; 9 bases are shared with TRBD2. The germline CDR1 and CDR2 sequences are MDHEN and SYDVKM. This CDR3 has 15 amino acids. V shed 9 bases, J shed 0 bases, and the junction held 6 bases outside the gene matches. The CDR3 nucleotides read TGTGCCAGGCCCCTTAGCGGGAGCTCCTACAATGAGCAGTTCTTC. Amino acid sequence: CARPLSGSSYNEQFF. The full variable domain, completed using reference TRBV28 and TRBJ2-1, is DVKVTQSSRYLVKRTGEKVFLECVQDMDHENMFWYRQDPGLGLRLIYFSYDVKMKEKGDIPEGYSVSREKKERFSLILESASTNQTSMYLCARPLSGSSYNEQFFGPGTRLTVL.

This clonotype was seen ten or more times. The chain combines TRBV28 with TRBJ2-1; no reliable D call. The CDR3 runs 14 residues. With 0 bases removed from V and 2 bases from J, the gap between germline ends came to 5 bases. Looked up from germline, CDR1 is MDHEN and CDR2 is SYDVKM. DNA for the CDR3: TGTGCCAGCAGTTTATGGAAGGCCTACAATGAGCAGTTCTTC. Its protein product is CASSLWKAYNEQFF.

The chain joins TRBV7-2 to TRBJ1-2; D remains ambiguous. Trimming stripped 1 base from V and 7 bases from J, with 19 bases between. The germline gives CDR1 SGHTA, CDR2 FQGNSA. The CDR3 is 16 amino acids. This CDR3 reads CASSLGSRAWGRGYTF. The CDR3 DNA follows: TGTGCCAGCAGCTTAGGGAGTCGGGCTTGGGGTCGTGGCTACACCTTC.

The chain couples TRBV28 to TRBJ2-1; tentatively, D is TRBD2 (6 bases). V lost 7 bases, J lost 10 bases, and 8 bases lay in between. The CDR3 is made up of 10 amino acids. CDR1 is MDHEN, CDR2 SYDVKM, per germline. CDR3 residues: CASTGVEQFF. The CDR3 nucleotides are TGTGCCAGCACGGGGGTCGAGCAGTTCTTC.

This clonotype was seen ten or more times. V is TRBV7-2 and J is TRBJ1-1, with no clear D. The CDR3 is 13 amino acids. V lost 1 base and J lost 7, with 10 bases in between. CDR1 is SGHTA and CDR2 is FQGNSA in the germline V gene. The CDR3 DNA reads as TGTGCCAGCAGCTTAGAGACCATAAGTGAAGCTTTCTTT. Amino acid sequence: CASSLETISEAFF.

This rearrangement joins TRBV4-3 to TRBJ2-7, with 8 bases fitting TRBD2. Germline V gene lookup returns CDR1 LGHNA and CDR2 YSLEER. This CDR3 comprises 14 residues. J gave up 9 bases and V 4 bases, and 11 bases lay outside the gene matches. The chain's CDR3 is CASSPSGSTSWQYF. CDR3 coding DNA: TGCGCCAGCAGCCCCAGCGGGAGTACGAGTTGGCAGTACTTC.

The sample holds many counts of this clonotype. V usage is TRBV2 and J usage is TRBJ2-7; D is ambiguous. Germline V gene data show CDR1 as SNHLY and CDR2 as FYNNEI. This CDR3 has 13 amino acids. V shed 8 bases and J shed 0 bases, with 11 bases lying between them. The chain's CDR3 is CASLLVLSYEQYF. As DNA, the CDR3 is TGTGCCAGCCTCCTAGTCCTCTCCTACGAGCAGTACTTC. Full variable domain (rest looked up from reference TRBV2 and TRBJ2-7): EPEVTQTPSHQVTQMGQEVILRCVPISNHLYFYWYRQILGQKVEFLVSFYNNEISEKSEIFDDQFSVERPDGSNFTLKIRSTKLEDSAMYFCASLLVLSYEQYFGPGTRLTVT.

This clonotype was seen only a few times. The chain combines TRBV20-1 with TRBJ1-5; tentative D call: TRBD1 (6 bases). The CDR3 length is 12 residues. The germline gives CDR1 DFQATT, CDR2 SNEGSKA (reference sequence). V was trimmed by 3 bases and J by 9 bases, leaving 12 bases between them. The CDR3 DNA reads TGCAGTGCTAGTGACGGAGGGGGGCCCCAGCATTTT. It translates to CSASDGGGPQHF.

This clonotype was seen at least ten times. The rearrangement links TRBV29-1 to TRBJ2-1, with a weak D call TRBD1 (5 bases). CDR3 length: 13 residues. The ends were cut back, 2 bases at V and 8 bases at J, with 13 bases in the middle. Looked up from germline, CDR1 is SQVTM and CDR2 is ANQGSEA. In DNA form, the CDR3 reads TGCAGCGTTGAATTCCCAGGGAATGATGAGCAGTTCTTC. It yields the protein CSVEFPGNDEQFF.

In this sample, this clonotype turned up many times. V gene TRBV18 combines with J gene TRBJ2-5; 7 nucleotides agree with TRBD1. The CDR3 spans 18 residues. Germline CDR1 reads KGHSH; CDR2 reads LQKENI. The trim removed 3 bases at V and 2 bases at J, leaving 15 bases unmatched. The DNA of the CDR3 is TGTGCCAGCTCACCCGAACCAACAGGGGTGGAGCCTCAAGAGACCCAGTACTTC. Translated: CASSPEPTGVEPQETQYF.

This clonotype was detected only a few times. This chain links TRBV20-1 with TRBJ2-3; TRBD2 matches at 7 bases. The CDR3 has 18 residues. The J segment lost 3 bases and the V segment lost 0 bases, leaving 15 bases of the junction unmatched. Germline CDR1 and CDR2: DFQATT and SNEGSKA (reference sequence). The chain's CDR3 is CSARDHGEGLFYTDTQYF. The CDR3 DNA sequence: TGCAGTGCTAGAGATCACGGGGAGGGCCTTTTTTATACAGATACGCAGTATTTT.

This clonotype was seen only a few times. The chain links TRBV6-6 to TRBJ1-1; possible D gene TRBD1, 5 bases. The V end lost 2 bases, the J end lost 3 bases, and 10 bases lay between the germline ends. Germline values: CDR1 MNHNY, CDR2 SVGAGI (reference sequence). CDR3 length: 14 residues. The DNA for the CDR3 is TGTGCCAGCAGTTACGCGGGGGAGCACACTGAAGCTTTCTTT. It specifies CASSYAGEHTEAFF.

In this sample, this clonotype turned up many times. The genes are TRBV6-6 and TRBJ2-7; 9 bases are shared with TRBD1. With V trimmed by 4 bases and J by 0 bases, 7 bases remained unmatched. This CDR3 region has 16 residues. CDR1 and CDR2 from the germline V gene are MNHNY and SVGAGI (reference sequence). CDR3 sequence: CASSSPRTGASYEQYF. The CDR3 region has the DNA TGTGCCAGCAGTTCCCCCCGGACAGGGGCCTCCTACGAGCAGTACTTC.

Many counts were recorded for this clonotype. CDR3 residues: CASSEVGESEAFF. Written as DNA, the CDR3 is TGTGCCAGCAGTGAAGTCGGGGAATCGGAAGCTTTCTTT. The genes are TRBV6-1 and TRBJ1-1, with D unresolved. This CDR3 has 13 residues. V shed 1 base and J shed 8 bases, with 11 bases lying between them. Germline-derived CDR1 and CDR2 are MNHNS and SASEGT.

There are many counts of this clonotype. J is TRBJ2-6 and V is TRBV13; no clear D gene. Germline CDR1 is PRHDT and CDR2 is FYEKMQ (reference sequence). The CDR3 covers 16 residues. V was shortened by 0 bases and J by 1 base, with 7 bases between the two germline ends. The CDR3: CASSLGVGSGANVLTF. Written as DNA, the CDR3 is TGTGCCAGCAGCTTAGGGGTGGGGTCTGGGGCCAACGTCCTGACTTTC.

The table lists this clonotype with many counts. V usage is TRBV6-5 and J usage is TRBJ1-5; a possible D gene is TRBD1 (6 bases). This CDR3 has 13 residues. Germline loops: CDR1 MNHEY, CDR2 SVGAGI. Trimming took off 6 bases at V and 7 bases at J, with 13 bases between the two ends. The CDR3 region is CASRSPQGQPQHF. The CDR3 DNA reads TGTGCCAGCAGGAGCCCCCAGGGGCAGCCCCAGCATTTT.